This section outlines one T cell receptor (beta chain) sequence together with its context. The CDR3 totals 13 residues. Germline V CDR1 and CDR2: MNHEY, SVGAGI. Trimming pared 8 bases from V and 5 bases from J, leaving 16 bases between. These data are taken from a study of blood T cell repertoires in COVID-19. The wider study: T cells, B-cell-depleted T cells, or PBMCs supplied cDNA or gDNA.

TCRdb keeps only in-frame clones here, not all; method: immunoSEQ multiplex PCR. The sample gives roughly 98,000 clones, around four fifths of which show up once; about 11% is in the top ten. Sample: peripheral blood. The receptor was derived from a woman between 65 and 79 years old with active or convalescent COVID-19. V usage is TRBV6-5 and J usage is TRBJ2-7; D is perhaps TRBD1 (7 bases). The CDR3 DNA follows: TGTGCCAGCTCCAGGGGGGCAGGACACGAGCAGTACTTC. Encoded protein: CASSRGAGHEQYF.